One sample yielded the 24 T cell receptor beta chains listed below, sequenced in a study of T cells in narcolepsy. Generated by immunoSEQ multiplex PCR, the TCRdb table keeps only in-frame clones and is missing some. The data show roughly 27,000 clones, 81% seen once. The sample comprised memory (CD45RA-) CD4+ T cells from blood. These TCRs come from a human donor in good health.

The genes are TRBV9 and TRBJ1-1; D not certain. The V gene lost 4 bases and the J gene lost 5 bases, with 9 bases spanning the gap. The CDR3 has 12 residues. CDR1 and CDR2 (germline): SGDLS, YYNGEE. For the CDR3, the DNA is TGTGCCAGCAGCTCCGGGCGGACTGAAGCTTTCTTT. It is translated as CASSSGRTEAFF.

The CDR3 loop is CASIPHGGLGYEQYF. CDR3 in DNA: TGCGCCAGCATCCCCCACGGGGGGTTGGGGTACGAGCAGTACTTC. The chain recombines TRBV23-1 with TRBJ2-7; 7 nucleotides line up with TRBD2. TRBV23-1 is noted as an ORF with a role that remains uncertain. The ends lost 7 bases at V and 4 bases at J; junction bases unmatched: 13. The CDR3 totals 15 residues.

The rearrangement uses TRBV6-1 and TRBJ1-5, with no clear D. From germline, CDR1 is MNHNS and CDR2 SASEGT. V was trimmed by 4 bases and J by 5 bases, leaving 9 bases between them. The CDR3 has 13 amino acids. CDR3 sequence: CASSAVWDQPQHF. Written as DNA, the CDR3 is TGTGCCAGCAGTGCGGTCTGGGATCAGCCCCAGCATTTT.

The rearrangement links TRBV2 to TRBJ2-2; 7 bases fit TRBD1. The CDR3 is made up of 14 amino acids. Per the germline V gene, CDR1 is SNHLY and CDR2 is FYNNEI. V dropped 6 bases and J dropped 5; count of bases not matched to a gene: 6. The CDR3 loop is CASRKGAGTGELFF. The CDR3 DNA reads as TGTGCCAGCAGGAAGGGGGCAGGTACCGGGGAGCTGTTTTTT.

The V call is TRBV13, the J call TRBJ2-3, with D possibly being TRBD2 (6 bases). Germline V gene data show CDR1 as PRHDT and CDR2 as FYEKMQ (reference sequence). The length of the CDR3 is 18 residues. Trimming took off 2 bases at V and 7 bases at J, with 25 bases between the two ends. CDR3 nucleotide sequence: TGTGCCAGCAGCTTATATTGGGGAAGACGAACGGGACTGCATACGCAGTATTTT. Protein: CASSLYWGRRTGLHTQYF.

The V and J genes are TRBV6-5 and TRBJ2-1; a weak D match, TRBD2 (7 bases). CDR1 is MNHEY, CDR2 SVGAGI, per germline. The CDR3 is made up of 14 amino acids. The V and J ends lost 0 bases and 11 bases respectively, with 14 bases between them. CDR3 nucleotide sequence: TGTGCCAGCAGTTACTCGTCCGGGGGGCTGAAGCAGTTCTTC. Translation: CASSYSSGGLKQFF.

This clone was counted only a few times. This rearrangement joins TRBV27 to TRBJ1-4; the D gene is possibly TRBD1 (5 bases). The CDR3 sequence is 13 residues long. Germline V gene lookup returns CDR1 MNHEY and CDR2 SMNVEV (reference sequence). V lost 5 bases and J lost 10, with 14 bases in between. The CDR3 spells CASSGTALGKLFF. The CDR3 DNA reads TGTGCCAGCAGTGGGACGGCCCTTGGAAAACTGTTTTTT.

The V and J genes are TRBV2 and TRBJ2-5; D is ambiguous. This CDR3 spans 13 amino acids. V was trimmed by 4 bases and J by 2 bases, leaving 8 bases between them. The V gene's germline CDR1 is SNHLY and CDR2 FYNNEI. CDR3 protein: CASSVRNQETQYF. In nucleotides, the CDR3 is TGTGCCAGCAGTGTTAGGAATCAAGAGACCCAGTACTTC.

The V call is TRBV4-2, the J call TRBJ2-2, with D perhaps matching TRBD2 (6 bases). Germline V gene data show CDR1 as LGHNA and CDR2 as YNFKEQ. The CDR3 contains 15 residues. Trimming took off 1 base at V and 3 bases at J, with 9 bases between the two ends. The CDR3 spells CASSQVGGDTGELFF. The CDR3 DNA reads as TGTGCCAGCAGCCAAGTAGGCGGGGACACCGGGGAGCTGTTTTTT.

As concerns this clone: One junction end disagrees with the germline gene, perhaps due to a read error. The chain links TRBV19 to TRBJ2-1, with 9 bases fitting TRBD2. CDR3 length: 14 amino acids. Germline-derived CDR1 and CDR2 are LNHDA and SQIVND (reference sequence). CDR3: CASSIGAAGLAPIF. The CDR3 DNA reads as TGTGCCAGTAGTATAGGAGCGGCGGGACTAGCTCCGATCTTC.

The chain joins TRBV2 to TRBJ1-6; 9 bases agree with TRBD1. With 6 bases clipped from V and 7 bases from J, the junction kept 7 bases outside the gene matches. The length of the CDR3 is 15 residues. The V gene's germline CDR1 is SNHLY and CDR2 FYNNEI. This CDR3 is CASRGGQGGNSPLHF. The CDR3 nucleotides read TGTGCCAGCAGGGGGGGACAGGGTGGAAATTCACCCCTCCACTTT.

This rearrangement joins TRBV10-3 to TRBJ2-3; 10 bases are a match to TRBD2. The germline V gene encodes CDR1 ENHRY and CDR2 SYGVKD. The V and J ends lost 3 bases and 2 bases, in that order; junction bases with no gene match: 5. The CDR3 covers 16 residues. CDR3 coding DNA: TGTGCCATCAGTGACGACGGGACTAGCGTCACAGATACGCAGTATTTT. Translated, it gives CAISDDGTSVTDTQYF.

The rearrangement joins TRBV2 to TRBJ2-7; the D is unclear. The germline V gene has CDR1 SNHLY and CDR2 FYNNEI. The CDR3 spans 13 residues. V gave up 5 bases and J gave up 10 bases, with 18 bases separating them. The CDR3 loop reads CASSFSRYGQQYF. In DNA form, the CDR3 reads TGTGCCAGCAGTTTTTCCCGGTACGGCCAACAGTACTTC.

The gene calls are TRBV4-1 and TRBJ2-5, with D uncertain. The CDR3 loop spans 16 amino acids. V was trimmed by 1 base and J by 4 bases, leaving 16 bases between them. The germline V gene encodes CDR1 MGHRA and CDR2 YSYEKL. In DNA form, the CDR3 reads TGCGCCAGCAGCCAAGGAGCTACCGGAGCGAGAGAGACCCAGTACTTC. This sequence encodes CASSQGATGARETQYF.

This clone was detected a few times. The chain uses TRBV6-6 and TRBJ2-1; tentative D call: TRBD1 (5 bases). This CDR3 region has 14 residues. Trimming left V 2 bases short and J 6 bases short, with 11 bases between. Germline CDR1 reads MNHNY; CDR2 reads SVGAGI (reference sequence). CDR3 DNA: TGTGCCAGCAGTTACACCGCAGGGTCCAATGAGCAGTTCTTC. Translating gives CASSYTAGSNEQFF.

This clone was picked up a small number of times. The J gene is TRBJ2-7, the V gene TRBV19, with 8 bases matching TRBD2. The CDR3 extends over 14 amino acids. Per the germline V gene, CDR1 is LNHDA and CDR2 is SQIVND (reference sequence). J gave up 7 bases and V 3 bases, and 8 bases lay outside the gene matches. The CDR3 sequence: CASSMSGLAREQYF. The CDR3 DNA reads as TGTGCCAGTAGTATGTCCGGACTAGCTCGGGAGCAGTACTTC. The entire variable domain, with the rest obtained from reference TRBV19 and TRBJ2-7, is as follows: DGGITQSPKYLFRKEGQNVTLSCEQNLNHDAMYWYRQDPGQGLRLIYYSQIVNDFQKGDIAEGYSVSREKKESFPLTVTSAQKNPTAFYLCASSMSGLAREQYFGPGTRLTVT.

V and J are TRBV7-9 and TRBJ2-1; 7 bases map to TRBD1. Germline values: CDR1 SEHNR, CDR2 FQNEAQ (reference sequence). Trimming at V came to 2 bases and at J to 4 bases, leaving 11 bases not matched to a gene. The CDR3 is 17 residues long. CDR3 protein: CASSLRDSGQRYNEQFF. The CDR3 DNA is TGTGCCAGCAGCTTAAGAGACTCGGGACAGCGGTACAATGAGCAGTTCTTC.

This clone has more than one count but fewer than ten. J is TRBJ2-7 and V is TRBV19; D unclear. V was shortened by 3 bases and J by 2 bases, with 8 bases between the two germline ends. The length of the CDR3 is 13 residues. The germline CDR1 and CDR2 sequences are LNHDA and SQIVND (reference sequence). CDR3 loop: CASSIGRTYEQYF. CDR3 nucleotide sequence: TGTGCCAGTAGTATCGGGCGGACCTACGAGCAGTACTTC.

J is TRBJ1-4 and V is TRBV30, with D possibly TRBD1 on 5 matching bases. Trimming stripped 8 bases from V and 0 bases from J, with 10 bases between. The CDR3 runs to 13 residues. Germline V gene sequence: CDR1 GTSNPN, CDR2 SVGIG (reference sequence). CDR3 sequence reads: CAGRGATNEKLFF. The CDR3 coding sequence is TGTGCCGGAAGGGGTGCAACTAATGAAAAACTGTTTTTT.

This clone was picked up one time. The rearrangement uses TRBV6-1 and TRBJ2-3, with D possibly being TRBD1 (5 bases). CDR3 length: 15 residues. Germline values: CDR1 MNHNS, CDR2 SASEGT. The V and J ends lost 2 bases and 1 base respectively, with 10 bases between them. The CDR3 region has the DNA TGTGCCAGCAGTGAAAGCTCCAGGGGCACAGATACGCAGTATTTT. It translates to CASSESSRGTDTQYF.

The gene calls are TRBV6-5 and TRBJ2-1; either TRBD1 or TRBD2 may fit D (6 bases each). V lost 5 bases to trimming and J lost 9 bases, with 20 bases between them. The CDR3 is 15 residues long. CDR1 and CDR2 from the germline V gene are MNHEY and SVGAGI. Here the CDR3 reads CASSTRGTGTTEQFF. The CDR3 DNA sequence: TGTGCCAGCAGTACCCGGGGGACGGGGACAACTGAGCAGTTCTTC.

This clone has just a few counts. The chain carries TRBV7-9 and TRBJ1-5, with D unresolved. Germline V gene sequence: CDR1 SEHNR, CDR2 FQNEAQ (reference sequence). V dropped 3 bases and J dropped 3 bases, with 3 bases sitting between them. The CDR3 contains 12 residues. The CDR3 loop is CASSFNNQPQHF. In DNA, the CDR3 is TGTGCCAGCAGCTTCAACAATCAGCCCCAGCATTTT.

V is TRBV9 and J is TRBJ2-5; D is perhaps TRBD2 (6 bases). Germline CDR1 is SGDLS and CDR2 is YYNGEE. Trimming removed 0 bases from V and 2 bases from J, with 11 bases in between. The CDR3 loop spans 15 amino acids. Here the CDR3 DNA reads TGTGCCAGCAGCGTAGGGGCTAGCGTTCAAGAGACCCAGTACTTC. This translates into CASSVGASVQETQYF.

This clone showed up just a few times. This chain connects TRBV6-1 to TRBJ1-6; D might be TRBD1 (6 bases). The CDR3 runs 13 residues. Germline CDR1 MNHNS, CDR2 SASEGT. V was cut by 5 bases and J by 5 bases, with 7 bases left in between. The CDR3, as DNA: TGTGCCAGCAGTAGGACAGATAATTCACCCCTCCACTTT. Translated, it gives CASSRTDNSPLHF.